This T cell receptor beta chain was observed in a study of cytomegalovirus exposure and HLA in healthy donors. Study-level results: Specificity for CMV antigens was confirmed in vitro for a few of the CMV-associated chains. A previous analysis found most TCR beta V segments productive roughly 87% or roughly 30% of the time. High sensitivity and specificity were reportedly achieved when the classifier diagnosed cytomegalovirus status.

With 60 Vbeta and 13 Jbeta primers, the PCR was carried out. Method: immunoSEQ multiplex PCR; TCRdb's copy keeps in-frame clones and lacks some. The sample lists over 150,000 clones; 71% were seen once. Only a few counts were recorded for this clone. Its target is unknown. This CDR3 comprises 16 residues. The V and J ends lost 1 base and 0 bases respectively, with 8 bases between them. CDR1 and CDR2 (germline): SGHRS, YFSETQ. Source material: PBMCs. V usage is TRBV5-1 and J usage is TRBJ2-6; D may be TRBD1 (5 bases). The clonotype was recovered from a woman in her twenties or thirties in good health and CMV-seronegative. CDR3 residues: CASSLQGASGANVLTF. As DNA, the CDR3 is TGCGCCAGCAGCTTGCAAGGGGCCTCTGGGGCCAACGTCCTGACTTTC.